Below, one T cell receptor beta chain is given with its context. These data are taken from a study of human T cells and chemical hapten exposure. Time point: patch test 3, about 24 weeks after DPC sensitization. Treatment here: therapeutic diphenylcyclopropenone sensitization with weekly scalp DPC. TCRdb recomputed calls from the RACE reads with MiXCR, one row per CDR3 protein. The table lists approximately 72,000 distinct CDR3 sequences, roughly 10% of them singletons, with roughly 1.3% in the top ten. The ends were cut back, 0 bases at V and 4 bases at J, with 11 bases in the middle. Germline CDR1 and CDR2: SGHRS and YFSETQ. The CDR3 runs 15 residues.

This rearrangement joins TRBV5-1 to TRBJ2-1; possible D gene TRBD2, 7 bases. This sequence originates from a woman aged 45-60 years with alopecia areata. Some clones in this sample may be carry-over from other donors' samples. Sequences were derived from whole blood, sampled in connection with sensitization to the hapten diphenylcyclopropenone (DPC). CDR3 DNA: TGCGCCAGCAGCTTGGGCGGGGGCACATACAATGAGCAGTTCTTC. This encodes CASSLGGGTYNEQFF.